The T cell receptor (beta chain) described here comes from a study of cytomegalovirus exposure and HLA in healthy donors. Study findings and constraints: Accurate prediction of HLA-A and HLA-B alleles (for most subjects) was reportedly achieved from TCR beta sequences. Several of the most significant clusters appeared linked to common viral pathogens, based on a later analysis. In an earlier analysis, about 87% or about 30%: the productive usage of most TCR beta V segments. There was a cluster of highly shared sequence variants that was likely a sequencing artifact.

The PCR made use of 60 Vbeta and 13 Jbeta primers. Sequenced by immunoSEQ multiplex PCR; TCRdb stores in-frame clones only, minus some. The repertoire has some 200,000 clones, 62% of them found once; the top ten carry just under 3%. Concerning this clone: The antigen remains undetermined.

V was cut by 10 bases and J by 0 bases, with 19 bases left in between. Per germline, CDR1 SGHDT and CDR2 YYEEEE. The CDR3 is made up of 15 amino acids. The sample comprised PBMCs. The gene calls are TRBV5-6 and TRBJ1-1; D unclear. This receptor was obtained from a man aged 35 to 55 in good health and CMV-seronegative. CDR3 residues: CASAERATLNTEAFF. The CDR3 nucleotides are TGTGCCTCAGCAGAGAGGGCAACCCTGAACACTGAAGCTTTCTTT. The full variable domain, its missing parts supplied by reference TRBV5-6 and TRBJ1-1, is DAGVTQSPTHLIKTRGQQVTLRCSPKSGHDTVSWYQQALGQGPQFIFQYYEEEERQRGNFPDRFSGHQFPNYSSELNVNALLLGDSALYLCASAERATLNTEAFFGQGTRLTVV.